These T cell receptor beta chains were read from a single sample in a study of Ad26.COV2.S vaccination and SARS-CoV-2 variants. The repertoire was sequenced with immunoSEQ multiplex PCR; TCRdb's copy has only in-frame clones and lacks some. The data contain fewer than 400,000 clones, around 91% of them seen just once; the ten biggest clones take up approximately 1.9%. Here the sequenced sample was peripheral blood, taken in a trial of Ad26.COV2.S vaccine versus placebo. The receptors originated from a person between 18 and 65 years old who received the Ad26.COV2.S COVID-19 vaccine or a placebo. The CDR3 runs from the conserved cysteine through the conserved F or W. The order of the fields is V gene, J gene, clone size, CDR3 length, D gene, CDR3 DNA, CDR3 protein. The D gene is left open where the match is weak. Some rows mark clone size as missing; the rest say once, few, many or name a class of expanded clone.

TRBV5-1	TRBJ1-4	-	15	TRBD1	TGCGCCAGCAGCTGGACAGGAGACGGTAATGAAAAACTGTTTTTT	CASSWTGDGNEKLFF
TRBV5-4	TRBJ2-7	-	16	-	TGTGCCAGCAGCTTGGGTGGCGCAAGACTAGGAGACGAGCAGTACTTC	CASSLGGARLGDEQYF
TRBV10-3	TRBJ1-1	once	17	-	TGTGCCATCAGCACTCCCGTAAGGGGCGAAGTGAACACTGAAGCTTTCTTT	CAISTPVRGEVNTEAFF
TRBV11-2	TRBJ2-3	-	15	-	TGTGCCAGCAGGCTACCGGGACGGATCACAGATACGCAGTATTTT	CASRLPGRITDTQYF
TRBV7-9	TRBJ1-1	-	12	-	TGTGCCAGCGGTTCGGGAGGCGGTGAAGCTTTCTTT	CASGSGGGEAFF
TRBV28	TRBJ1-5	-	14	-	TGTGCCAGCAGTTTAAACAGGGACCATCAGCCCCAGCATTTT	CASSLNRDHQPQHF
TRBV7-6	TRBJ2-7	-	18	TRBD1	TGTGCCAGCAGCTTAACCCCGGGGGGGACAGGGGGCTCCTACGAGCAGTACTTC	CASSLTPGGTGGSYEQYF
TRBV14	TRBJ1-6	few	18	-	TGTGCCAGCAGCCAAGAACCCCCTCGAGGGGAAGATAATTCACCCCTCCACTTT	CASSQEPPRGEDNSPLHF
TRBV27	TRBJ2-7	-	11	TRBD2	TGTGCCTCGCGGGGGTCGGCCGAGCAGTACTTC	CASRGSAEQYF
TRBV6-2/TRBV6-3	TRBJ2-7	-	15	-	TGTGCCAGCAGTCCACGACAGGTGCTCCCCTACGAGCAGTACTTC	CASSPRQVLPYEQYF
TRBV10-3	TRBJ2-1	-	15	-	TGTGCCATCAGTGCCCCGGACTACTCCTACAATGAGCAGTTCTTC	CAISAPDYSYNEQFF
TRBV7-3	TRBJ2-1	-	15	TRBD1	TGTGCCAGCAGCTTAGGGGGGACAGGATGGGATGAGCAGTTCTTC	CASSLGGTGWDEQFF
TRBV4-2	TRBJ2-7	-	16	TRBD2	TGTGCCAGCAGCCAAGAAACTAGCGGGAGAGGAGGCGAGCAGTACTTC	CASSQETSGRGGEQYF
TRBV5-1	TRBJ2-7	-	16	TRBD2	TGCGCCAGCAGCCCCGGACTAGCGGGAGCCCCCTACGAGCAGTACTTC	CASSPGLAGAPYEQYF
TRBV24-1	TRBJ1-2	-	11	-	TGTGCCACCAGTGAGGGGTTCGGCTACACCTTC	CATSEGFGYTF
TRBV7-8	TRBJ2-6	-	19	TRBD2	TGTGCCAGCAGCTTAGAAGGAAGCGGGAGGCCCTCTGGGGCCAACGTCCTGACTTTC	CASSLEGSGRPSGANVLTF
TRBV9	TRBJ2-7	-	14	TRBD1	TGTGCCAGCAGCGGACAGGGGGCTCTCTACGAGCAGTACTTC	CASSGQGALYEQYF
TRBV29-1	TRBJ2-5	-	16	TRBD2	TGCAGCGTTTCAGGTCGTCTAGCGGGAGTGGATGAGACCCAGTACTTC	CSVSGRLAGVDETQYF
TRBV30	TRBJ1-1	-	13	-	TGTGCCTGGAGTGTGACAGGCGGCACTGAAGCTTTCTTT	CAWSVTGGTEAFF
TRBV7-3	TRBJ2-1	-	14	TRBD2	TGTGCCAGCAGCCCAGGAGGGACTAGCAATGAGCAGTTCTTC	CASSPGGTSNEQFF
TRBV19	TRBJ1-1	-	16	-	TGTGCCAGTAGTATAGACAGGGAATGGGGTGAGACTGAAGCTTTCTTT	CASSIDREWGETEAFF
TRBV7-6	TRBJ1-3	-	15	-	TGTGCCAGCAGCTTAGCCGGGACTTCGGCAAACACCATATATTTT	CASSLAGTSANTIYF
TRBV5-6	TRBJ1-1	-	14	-	TGTGCCAGCAGCGACGGACGAGGGATCGCTGAAGCTTTCTTT	CASSDGRGIAEAFF